One sample yielded the 17 T cell receptor beta chains listed below, sequenced in a study of cytomegalovirus exposure and HLA in healthy donors (dated by TCRdb to about 2017). The protocol used for the library was the immunoSEQ multiplex PCR assay. For the multiplex PCR, a mixture combining 60 forward primers for TCR Vbeta segments and 13 reverse primers for TCR Jbeta segments was used. In its TCRdb copy, this immuneACCESS table keeps in-frame sequences only and misses some clones. Where compared with another copy, unresolved V genes explain less than half of these, and the others have no known cause. A total of 100,000 to 150,000 clones appear in this sample, roughly 80% of them only once. Of the sample, roughly 11% falls within the top ten clones. Sequencing was performed on PBMCs. Receptor source: a man between 25 and 39 years old in good health and CMV-seropositive.

The chain uses TRBV7-6 and TRBJ1-5; TRBD1 matches 7 bases. CDR1 is SGHVS, CDR2 FNYEAQ, per germline. The CDR3 has 19 amino acids. J gave up 0 bases and V 5 bases, and 16 bases lay outside the gene matches. This CDR3 reads CASSQDGQANPYSNQPQHF. The CDR3 DNA reads as TGTGCCAGCAGCCAAGATGGACAGGCGAATCCTTATAGCAATCAGCCCCAGCATTTT.

The chain employs TRBV6-5 and TRBJ2-7; no clear D. Germline V gives CDR1 MNHEY, CDR2 SVGAGI. The CDR3 is 14 residues long. Deletions cut 0 bases from V and 0 bases from J, with 6 bases between. The CDR3 DNA reads as TGTGCCAGCAGTTACTCGATACTCTCCTACGAGCAGTACTTC. Its protein is CASSYSILSYEQYF.

V is TRBV29-1 and J is TRBJ2-3; 7 bases are shared with TRBD1. Per germline, CDR1 SQVTM and CDR2 ANQGSEA. This CDR3 comprises 17 residues. V gave up 0 bases and J gave up 6 bases; unmatched junction bases: 15. The CDR3 here is CSVEDLDPGGAWDTQYF. CDR3 in DNA: TGCAGCGTTGAAGATCTGGATCCAGGGGGAGCGTGGGATACGCAGTATTTT.

The chain links TRBV7-2 to TRBJ1-5, with TRBD1 identical over 9 bases. The V gene's germline CDR1 is SGHTA and CDR2 FQGNSA. The trim removed 5 bases at V and 4 bases at J, leaving 9 bases unmatched. This CDR3 is built from 16 residues. The CDR3 sequence: CASSPYPTGGNQPQHF. As DNA, the CDR3 is TGTGCCAGCAGCCCCTACCCGACAGGGGGGAATCAGCCCCAGCATTTT.

Only a few counts were recorded for this clone. V is TRBV20-1 and J is TRBJ1-1, with D unclear. The CDR3 contains 11 residues. Trimming removed 1 base from V and 7 bases from J, with 7 bases in between. CDR1 DFQATT and CDR2 SNEGSKA come from the germline V gene (reference sequence). DNA of the CDR3: TGCAGTGCTAGAGGAACATATGAAGCTTTCTTT. Residues: CSARGTYEAFF.

The rearrangement uses TRBV6-1 and TRBJ2-7; TRBD1 is a possible D gene (6 bases). CDR1 and CDR2 (germline): MNHNS, SASEGT. V was clipped by 4 bases and J by 2 bases, with 9 bases between them. This CDR3 has 13 amino acids. Here the CDR3 DNA reads TGTGCCAGCAGTGGGGACACCGCCTACGAGCAGTACTTC. Its protein product is CASSGDTAYEQYF.

This clone was seen only once. The chain links TRBV4-3 to TRBJ2-1; 7 bases are a match to TRBD1. J was trimmed by 7 bases and V by 0 bases; bases with no gene match: 9. The germline V gene encodes CDR1 LGHNA and CDR2 YSLEER. This CDR3 comprises 16 residues. CDR3 sequence reads: CASSQELRGRRNEQFF. The CDR3 DNA is TGCGCCAGCAGCCAAGAATTAAGGGGGCGCAGGAATGAGCAGTTCTTC.

V and J are TRBV5-1 and TRBJ2-7; a possible D gene is TRBD2 (6 bases). The CDR3 consists of 13 residues. Trimming pared 0 bases from V and 3 bases from J, leaving 7 bases between. Germline V gene sequence: CDR1 SGHRS, CDR2 YFSETQ. The DNA for the CDR3 is TGCGCCAGCAGCTTGGTTAGCGGCTACGAGCAGTACTTC. Its translation is CASSLVSGYEQYF.

This clone occurred a few times. This chain links TRBV25-1 with TRBJ2-3; D unclear. Trimming shortened V by 2 bases and J by 1 base, and 7 bases separated the two germline ends. CDR1 and CDR2 (germline): MGHDK, SYGVNS. The CDR3 consists of 14 residues. Here the CDR3 DNA reads TGTGCCAGCAGTGAACCAGAACGCACAGATACGCAGTATTTT. Amino acid sequence: CASSEPERTDTQYF.

The gene calls are TRBV7-7 and TRBJ2-1; 11 bases match TRBD1. CDR1 and CDR2 from the germline V gene are SSHAT and FNYEAQ (reference sequence). After removal of 8 bases from V and 9 bases from J, the junction contained 6 bases not matched to a gene. The CDR3 is made up of 13 amino acids. CDR3 in amino acids: CASSYGQGAEQFF. The DNA for the CDR3 is TGTGCCAGCTCATATGGACAGGGGGCTGAGCAGTTCTTC.

The chain carries TRBV11-2 and TRBJ2-5, with 7 bases matching TRBD1. With V trimmed by 3 bases and J by 2 bases, 3 bases remained unmatched. Per germline, CDR1 SGHAT and CDR2 FQNNGV. There are 14 residues in the CDR3. The CDR3 reads CASSLGQTQETQYF. CDR3 bases: TGTGCCAGCAGCTTGGGACAGACACAAGAGACCCAGTACTTC.

J is TRBJ1-3 and V is TRBV30; 7 bases line up with TRBD1. This CDR3 contains 16 residues. Germline V gene data show CDR1 as GTSNPN and CDR2 as SVGIG (reference sequence). Unmatched junction bases numbered 6, after V lost 1 base and J lost 0 bases. The CDR3 DNA follows: TGTGCCTGGAGTGAAACAGGGGATTACTCTGGAAACACCATATATTTT. Translation gives CAWSETGDYSGNTIYF.

This clone has just one count. The chain uses TRBV7-2 and TRBJ1-5; D gene unclear. The V gene lost 1 base and the J gene lost 3 bases, with 13 bases spanning the gap. Germline CDR1 SGHTA, CDR2 FQGNSA. The CDR3 loop spans 16 amino acids. CDR3 loop: CASSLVSGSDNQPQHF. The CDR3 DNA is TGTGCCAGCAGCTTAGTGTCGGGGTCGGACAATCAGCCCCAGCATTTT.

The chain carries TRBV7-6 and TRBJ1-5, with 7 bases identical to TRBD1. The CDR3 spans 15 residues. In germline, CDR1 is SGHVS, CDR2 FNYEAQ. Trimming removed 5 bases from V and 8 bases from J; junction bases left unmatched: 12. CDR3 DNA sequence: TGTGCCAGCAGCCTCTGGACAGGTCCCGTGGAGCCCCAGCATTTT. It specifies CASSLWTGPVEPQHF.

This chain links TRBV7-9 with TRBJ2-3; D call uncertain. This CDR3 region has 14 residues. The ends were cut back, 5 bases at V and 4 bases at J, with 13 bases in the middle. Germline CDR1 is SEHNR and CDR2 is FQNEAQ (reference sequence). CDR3: CASSLYRSPDTQYF. Here the CDR3 DNA reads TGTGCCAGCAGCCTATATAGGAGCCCAGATACGCAGTATTTT.

V is TRBV30 and J is TRBJ2-2; D perhaps matches TRBD1 (5 bases). Germline V gene sequence: CDR1 GTSNPN, CDR2 SVGIG (reference sequence). The CDR3 has 15 residues. The ends were cut back, 5 bases at V and 3 bases at J, with 16 bases in the middle. The CDR3 loop is CAWVSQGSYTGELFF. CDR3 coding DNA: TGTGCCTGGGTATCTCAGGGCAGTTACACCGGGGAGCTGTTTTTT. The whole variable domain, filled in from reference TRBV30 and TRBJ2-2, reads SQTIHQWPATLVQPVGSPLSLECTVEGTSNPNLYWYRQAAGRGLQLLFYSVGIGQISSEVPQNLSASRPQDRQFILSSKKLLLSDSGFYLCAWVSQGSYTGELFFGEGSRLTVL.

This clone appeared a single time. The chain joins TRBV5-8 to TRBJ1-2; D unresolved. Germline CDR1 reads SGHTS; CDR2 reads YDEGEE. V was trimmed by 4 bases and J by 8 bases, leaving 15 bases between them. The CDR3 is made up of 13 amino acids. The CDR3 region is CASSRTRLGGYTF. The CDR3 DNA follows: TGTGCCAGCAGCCGGACTAGATTGGGCGGCTACACCTTC.